A selection of T cell receptor beta chains follows, all from one sample in a study of early T cells in non-severe SARS-CoV-2 infection. Via MiXCR, TCRdb re-called the 5' RACE reads, giving one row per CDR3 protein. The profile shows about 52,000 distinct CDR3 sequences, around 7.5% of them singletons. Sequenced sample: whole blood. The receptors originated from an adult who was a healthcare worker with PCR-confirmed SARS-CoV-2 infection or an uninfected control (not recorded which). Each CDR3 is given with its conserved first and last residue. D genes are given only for firm matches. A clone size is listed for some rows: how often the clone was seen (once, few, many), or a class if it is expanded.

D	V	size	J	CDR3	DNA
TRBD2	TRBV5-6	many	TRBJ2-1	CASSLGAGGFYSYNEQFF	TGTGCCAGCAGCTTGGGAGCGGGGGGATTTTACTCCTACAATGAGCAGTTCTTC
NA	TRBV19	many	TRBJ1-2	CASSIEGRSYGYTF	TGTGCCAGTAGTATAGAGGGCAGGAGCTATGGCTACACCTTC
NA	TRBV12-3/TRBV12-4	NA	TRBJ2-5	CASRPDSRPTQYF	TGTGCCAGCAGACCTGACTCACGGCCGACCCAGTACTTC
TRBD1	TRBV30	NA	TRBJ1-5	CAWRARDRSNQPQHF	TGTGCCTGGAGGGCCCGGGACAGAAGCAATCAGCCCCAGCATTTT
NA	TRBV9	NA	TRBJ2-3	CASSVGSLGLTDTQYF	TGTGCCAGCAGCGTAGGGTCACTAGGCCTCACAGATACGCAGTATTTT
NA	TRBV28	few	TRBJ2-5	CASSFLVGATPETQYF	TGTGCCAGCAGTTTCTTGGTCGGAGCCACGCCAGAGACCCAGTACTTC
NA	TRBV7-9	few	TRBJ1-6	CASSLGHTQFNSPLHF	TGTGCCAGCAGCTTAGGCCATACACAGTTTAATTCACCCCTCCACTTT
TRBD2	TRBV5-4	many	TRBJ2-5	CASSSGLAWETQYF	TGTGCCAGCAGCAGTGGACTAGCTTGGGAGACCCAGTACTTC
TRBD1	TRBV29-1	many	TRBJ1-2	CSVVGTGYGYTF	TGCAGCGTTGTCGGGACAGGCTATGGCTACACCTTC
NA	TRBV4-1	many	TRBJ1-5	CASSQVDMGFSNQPQHF	TGCGCCAGCAGCCAAGTCGATATGGGTTTTAGCAATCAGCCCCAGCATTTT
TRBD1	TRBV3-1	NA	TRBJ2-5	CASSAITGTVQETQYF	TGTGCCAGCAGCGCTATCACCGGGACAGTCCAAGAGACCCAGTACTTC
NA	TRBV7-2	NA	TRBJ1-2	CASSRQGNGYTF	TGTGCCAGCAGCCGTCAGGGAAATGGCTACACCTTC
TRBD1	TRBV7-2	many	TRBJ1-2	CASSPSGQRSGYTF	TGTGCCAGCAGCCCCTCGGGACAGCGGTCTGGCTACACCTTC
NA	TRBV19	NA	TRBJ2-3	CASSINVYTDTQYF	TGTGCCAGTAGTATTAACGTTTACACAGATACGCAGTATTTT
NA	TRBV7-2	NA	TRBJ2-1	CASSRRLGEQFF	TGTGCCAGCAGTCGCCGACTCGGTGAGCAGTTCTTC
NA	TRBV19	few	TRBJ2-7	CASRDRAGSYEQYF	TGTGCCAGTAGAGATCGGGCAGGGTCCTACGAGCAGTACTTC
NA	TRBV12-3/TRBV12-4	many	TRBJ1-2	CASSLTGYGYTF	TGTGCCAGCAGTCTTACAGGGTACGGCTACACCTTC
NA	TRBV5-1	NA	TRBJ2-7	CASSLGPSQGRNYEQYF	TGCGCCAGCAGCTTGGGCCCTTCGCAGGGTAGAAACTACGAGCAGTACTTC
NA	TRBV12-3/TRBV12-4	many	TRBJ2-5	CASSTDNQETQYF	TGTGCCAGCAGCACGGACAACCAAGAGACCCAGTACTTC
NA	TRBV27	few	TRBJ2-1	CASSLPQKNEQFF	TGTGCCAGCAGTTTACCACAAAAGAATGAGCAGTTCTTC
NA	TRBV29-1	many	TRBJ2-2	CSVEEPQKGAGELFF	TGCAGCGTTGAAGAGCCTCAAAAAGGGGCCGGGGAGCTGTTTTTT
NA	TRBV5-4	many	TRBJ2-2	CASSRDRTGELFF	TGTGCCAGCAGCCGGGACCGCACCGGGGAGCTGTTTTTT
NA	TRBV28	many	TRBJ2-5	CASSTPARETQYF	TGTGCCAGCAGCACACCAGCCAGAGAGACCCAGTACTTC
NA	TRBV7-9	medium-sized	TRBJ2-2	CASSLETGELFF	TGTGCCAGCAGCTTGGAGACCGGGGAGCTGTTTTTT
TRBD2	TRBV9	many	TRBJ2-1	CASSVASSGSFNEQFF	TGTGCCAGCAGCGTAGCCTCTAGCGGGAGTTTCAATGAGCAGTTCTTC
NA	TRBV7-3	few	TRBJ2-1	CASSLWLDEANEQFF	TGTGCCAGCAGCTTATGGCTAGATGAGGCCAATGAGCAGTTCTTC
NA	TRBV12-3/TRBV12-4	once	TRBJ2-1	CASSLLQVGNNEQFF	TGTGCCAGCAGTTTACTGCAGGTTGGGAACAATGAGCAGTTCTTC
NA	TRBV28	many	TRBJ1-2	CATQVVGGYTF	TGTGCCACTCAGGTAGTCGGTGGCTACACCTTC
NA	TRBV7-9	few	TRBJ2-6	CASSPPGSGGANVLTF	TGTGCCAGCAGCCCGCCGGGGTCTGGAGGGGCCAACGTCCTGACTTTC
NA	TRBV7-9	NA	TRBJ2-1	CASSSIRWGINEQFF	TGTGCCAGCAGCTCAATAAGGTGGGGAATCAATGAGCAGTTCTTC
NA	TRBV18	NA	TRBJ2-3	CASSPGRNTQYF	TGTGCCAGCTCACCTGGCAGAAATACGCAGTATTTT
TRBD1	TRBV4-1	many	TRBJ1-4	CASSQDRNNEKLFF	TGCGCCAGCAGCCAGGACAGGAATAATGAAAAACTGTTTTTT
TRBD2	TRBV19	many	TRBJ2-1	CASSLGTSGLYNEQFF	TGTGCCAGTAGTTTAGGGACTAGCGGACTATACAATGAGCAGTTCTTC
NA	TRBV6-4	many	TRBJ2-5	CASSEGSGETQYF	TGTGCCAGCAGTGAGGGGAGTGGTGAGACCCAGTACTTC
TRBD1	TRBV6-5	NA	TRBJ1-1	CASSRQGEGPEAFF	TGTGCCAGCAGCAGACAGGGCGAGGGGCCTGAAGCTTTCTTT
TRBD1	TRBV7-8	many	TRBJ2-2	CASSLNRGRTGELFF	TGTGCCAGCAGCTTGAACAGGGGGCGAACCGGGGAGCTGTTTTTT
NA	TRBV7-2	few	TRBJ2-1	CASSLAIRQTQFF	TGTGCCAGCAGCTTAGCGATAAGACAGACACAGTTCTTC
NA	TRBV28	many	TRBJ2-7	CASSASYEQYF	TGTGCCAGCAGTGCCTCATACGAGCAGTACTTC
NA	TRBV6-1	many	TRBJ1-5	CASSESGGGNQPQHF	TGTGCCAGCAGTGAAAGCGGGGGCGGGAATCAGCCCCAGCATTTT
NA	TRBV12-3/TRBV12-4	NA	TRBJ1-2	CASSLSGLHYGYTF	TGTGCCAGCAGTTTGTCAGGACTACACTATGGCTACACCTTC
TRBD1	TRBV29-1	many	TRBJ1-4	CSAREGAEKLFF	TGCAGCGCCCGGGAGGGGGCTGAAAAACTGTTTTTT
NA	TRBV7-2	few	TRBJ2-7	CASSPRPADSGYEQYF	TGTGCCAGCAGCCCCCGTCCCGCTGATTCCGGCTACGAGCAGTACTTC
TRBD1	TRBV6-5	few	TRBJ1-5	CASSHTGGAGQPQHF	TGTGCCAGCAGTCATACAGGGGGCGCGGGTCAGCCCCAGCATTTT
NA	TRBV6-5	many	TRBJ2-5	CASSYGTLLSRTQYF	TGTGCCAGCAGTTACGGGACACTCTTATCTCGGACCCAGTACTTC
TRBD1	TRBV6-2/TRBV6-3	many	TRBJ1-1	CASSSLTGVGAFF	TGTGCCAGCAGTTCTTTAACAGGGGTCGGAGCTTTCTTT
NA	TRBV18	NA	TRBJ2-1	CASSPKINEQFF	TGTGCCAGCTCACCAAAGATCAATGAGCAGTTCTTC
NA	TRBV12-3/TRBV12-4	NA	TRBJ2-7	CASSHRRGHEQYF	TGTGCCAGCAGCCATAGGCGGGGCCACGAGCAGTACTTC
NA	TRBV7-6	NA	TRBJ2-7	CASSLASWSTYEQYF	TGTGCCAGCAGCTTAGCAAGCTGGAGCACCTACGAGCAGTACTTC
TRBD1	TRBV28	few	TRBJ2-5	CASSGVGTGEETQYF	TGTGCCAGCAGTGGCGTAGGGACAGGAGAAGAGACCCAGTACTTC
NA	TRBV19	few	TRBJ2-4	CASKETGRGLSKNIQYF	TGTGCCAGTAAAGAGACAGGGAGGGGGTTATCCAAAAACATTCAGTACTTC
NA	TRBV12-5	many	TRBJ2-3	CASGLSGEYTDTQYF	TGTGCTAGTGGTTTATCCGGAGAGTACACAGATACGCAGTATTTT
NA	TRBV28	few	TRBJ1-1	CASSSAGYITEAFF	TGTGCCAGCAGTTCCGCCGGATATATTACTGAAGCTTTCTTT
NA	TRBV4-1	many	TRBJ2-7	CASSQSQIGGTRTYEQYF	TGCGCCAGCAGCCAATCACAAATCGGCGGGACTCGTACCTACGAGCAGTACTTC
TRBD1	TRBV12-3/TRBV12-4	many	TRBJ2-1	CASSSGQGHEQFF	TGTGCCAGCAGTTCAGGACAGGGGCATGAGCAGTTCTTC